A selection of T cell receptor beta chains follows, all from one sample in a study of technical replicates of blood from a few donors. TCRdb's copy holds only in-frame clones and misses some; the assay was immunoSEQ multiplex PCR. This sample has tens of thousands of clones, with 90% to 98% found just once. The sample comprised T cells isolated from PBMCs. These receptors were taken from a human donor in good health. CDR3s include the opening cysteine and the closing phenylalanine or tryptophan. D genes are given only for firm matches. Expanded clones get a size class; other rows say once, few or many, or leave the size out.

cdr3_aa | cdr3_nt | v_call | d_call | clone_size | j_call
CASSVSGQDLMNTEAFF | TGTGCCAGCAGCGTATCGGGACAGGACCTAATGAACACTGAAGCTTTCTTT | TRBV9 | TRBD1 | once | TRBJ1-1
CASSYDPGGRIQYF | TGTGCCAGCAGTTACGACCCAGGGGGAAGGATTCAGTACTTC | TRBV6-5 | TRBD1 | once | TRBJ2-4
CASSPSSGGVNYEQYF | TGTGCCAGCAGCCCCTCTTCGGGCGGGGTAAACTACGAGCAGTACTTC | TRBV7-9 | . | . | TRBJ2-7
CASSLSGQAEPQETQYF | TGTGCCAGCAGTTTGTCGGGACAGGCGGAACCACAAGAGACCCAGTACTTC | TRBV28 | TRBD1 | . | TRBJ2-5
CASSSLGLSSYNEQFF | TGTGCCAGTAGTAGCCTGGGCTTAAGCTCCTACAATGAGCAGTTCTTC | TRBV19 | . | . | TRBJ2-1
CSVPRSTRIDYNEQFF | TGCAGCGTCCCCCGATCGACACGTATCGATTACAATGAGCAGTTCTTC | TRBV29-1 | . | . | TRBJ2-1
CASSIIWRLTQETQYF | TGTGCCAGTAGTATAATATGGAGACTGACCCAAGAGACCCAGTACTTC | TRBV19 | . | . | TRBJ2-5
CASSEDFGAMNTEAFF | TGTGCCAGCAGTGAAGACTTTGGGGCTATGAACACTGAAGCTTTCTTT | TRBV6-1 | . | . | TRBJ1-1
CASSYSQGIYGYTF | TGTGCCAGCAGTTACTCACAGGGGATTTATGGCTACACCTTC | TRBV6-5 | TRBD1 | . | TRBJ1-2
CASSLTYQVFGEQYF | TGTGCCAGCAGCTTGACGTATCAGGTCTTTGGGGAGCAGTACTTC | TRBV5-5 | . | . | TRBJ2-7
CASSEFSSEAFF | TGTGCCAGCAGTGAATTTAGTTCTGAAGCTTTCTTT | TRBV6-1 | . | . | TRBJ1-1
CASSVGLGRAAGELFF | TGTGCCAGCAGTGTCGGACTAGGACGGGCGGCCGGGGAGCTGTTTTTT | TRBV6-1 | TRBD2 | . | TRBJ2-2
CASSEEGKGAVTYEQFF | TGTGCCAGCAGTGAAGAAGGAAAGGGGGCCGTAACTTATGAGCAGTTCTTC | TRBV6-1 | TRBD1 | . | TRBJ2-1
CASTGAQDTGELFF | TGTGCCAGCACAGGGGCCCAGGACACCGGGGAGCTGTTTTTT | TRBV27 | . | once | TRBJ2-2
CASSQTSPSGGLADTQYF | TGCGCCAGCAGCCAAACCTCCCCTAGCGGGGGGTTGGCAGATACGCAGTATTTT | TRBV4-1 | TRBD2 | . | TRBJ2-3
CASSLFPDSLDGYTF | TGTGCCAGCAGTTTATTCCCGGACAGCCTTGATGGCTACACCTTC | TRBV28 | . | . | TRBJ1-2
CASSHGQNYGYTF | TGTGCCAGCAGCCACGGACAGAACTATGGCTACACCTTC | TRBV14 | . | once | TRBJ1-2
CASSAGLEYNEQFF | TGTGCCAGTAGTGCAGGACTCGAGTACAATGAGCAGTTCTTC | TRBV19 | . | . | TRBJ2-1
CATSPVGVQETQYF | TGTGCCACCAGCCCCGTGGGCGTACAAGAGACCCAGTACTTC | TRBV15 | . | . | TRBJ2-5
CASSPRDRVDEKLFF | TGTGCCAGCAGCCCCAGGGACAGGGTAGATGAAAAACTGTTTTTT | TRBV11-2 | TRBD1 | . | TRBJ1-4
CASSLRADYTGELFF | TGTGCCAGCAGCCTAAGGGCCGATTACACCGGGGAGCTGTTTTTT | TRBV7-3 | . | . | TRBJ2-2
CASSLTGQGIYEQYF | TGTGCCAGCAGCTTAACGGGACAGGGGATCTACGAGCAGTACTTC | TRBV7-3 | TRBD1 | . | TRBJ2-7
CASSESGVHQPQHF | TGCGCCAGCAGTGAGTCAGGGGTTCATCAGCCCCAGCATTTT | TRBV10-1 | . | . | TRBJ1-5
CASSSPGLAAYEQYF | TGTGCCAGCAGCTCTCCGGGACTAGCGGCTTACGAGCAGTACTTC | TRBV7-2 | TRBD2 | once | TRBJ2-7
CASSNGVSTDTQYF | TGTGCCAGCAGTAACGGGGTTAGCACAGATACGCAGTATTTT | TRBV6-1 | . | . | TRBJ2-3
CASSRNRGSNQPQHF | TGTGCCAGCAGCCGAAACAGGGGCTCAAATCAGCCCCAGCATTTT | TRBV7-8 | TRBD1 | . | TRBJ1-5
CASSLRGTPGELFF | TGTGCCAGCAGCTTGAGAGGAACGCCAGGGGAGCTGTTTTTT | TRBV5-4 | . | . | TRBJ2-2
CASSEYRDSYTDTQYF | TGTGCCAGCAGTGAATATCGGGACAGTTACACAGATACGCAGTATTTT | TRBV25-1 | TRBD1 | . | TRBJ2-3
CASRNRDRGNYEQYF | TGTGCCAGCAGAAACCGGGACAGGGGAAACTACGAGCAGTACTTC | TRBV6-5 | TRBD1 | . | TRBJ2-7
CASSSGGNSYGYTF | TGTGCCAGCTCATCAGGGGGCAATAGCTATGGCTACACCTTC | TRBV18 | TRBD1 | . | TRBJ1-2
CASSWAGIQTDTQYF | TGTGCCAGCAGCTGGGCGGGGATACAAACAGATACGCAGTATTTT | TRBV7-2 | . | . | TRBJ2-3
CASRGGPYEQYF | TGTGCCAGCAGGGGAGGGCCCTACGAGCAGTACTTC | TRBV6-1 | TRBD2 | . | TRBJ2-7
CASSQISGSVADTQYF | TGTGCCAGCAGCCAAATCAGTGGGAGCGTCGCAGATACGCAGTATTTT | TRBV14 | . | . | TRBJ2-3
CASSQDRGRSQPQHF | TGTGCCAGCAGCCAGGACAGGGGGCGAAGTCAGCCCCAGCATTTT | TRBV2 | TRBD1 | . | TRBJ1-5
CAGRWDREGSNEKLFF | TGTGCCGGGCGTTGGGACAGGGAGGGTAGTAATGAAAAACTGTTTTTT | TRBV30 | TRBD1 | . | TRBJ1-4
CASSLRSSNQPQHF | TGTGCCAGCAGTTTACGCAGTAGCAATCAGCCCCAGCATTTT | TRBV28 | . | once | TRBJ1-5
CASSRQPNYEQYF | TGTGCCAGCAGCAGACAGCCCAACTACGAGCAGTACTTC | TRBV7-3 | . | once | TRBJ2-7
CASRTGTGANQPQHF | TGTGCCAGCAGAACCGGGACAGGGGCTAATCAGCCCCAGCATTTT | TRBV28 | TRBD1 | . | TRBJ1-5
CASSIRTGPSTDTQYF | TGTGCCAGTAGTATTAGGACAGGGCCTAGCACAGATACGCAGTATTTT | TRBV19 | TRBD1 | . | TRBJ2-3
CASSQAIIAELSYNEQFF | TGCGCCAGCAGCCAAGCGATAATAGCGGAGCTCTCCTACAATGAGCAGTTCTTC | TRBV4-1 | . | . | TRBJ2-1
CASSTGLAGAGETQYF | TGTGCCAGCAGCACTGGACTAGCGGGAGCTGGGGAGACCCAGTACTTC | TRBV28 | TRBD2 | . | TRBJ2-5
CASSLSDTEAFF | TGCGCCAGCAGCTTGAGCGACACTGAAGCTTTCTTT | TRBV5-1 | . | . | TRBJ1-1